This T cell receptor beta chain was sequenced for a study of shared clonotypes between healthy human individuals. Study results and caveats: Generation probabilities of non-shared clonotypes were lower (relative to those shared by all four donors).

This clone was picked up a small number of times. Antigen specificity is unknown. V was pared by 5 bases and J by 9 bases, with 17 bases between. The CDR3 covers 14 residues. Germline values: CDR1 SGHAT, CDR2 FQNNGV. The donor cohort consisted entirely of Caucasian adults residing in Nashville, Tennessee. The authors loaded roughly 200 ng DNA, 27,000 or so T cell genomes, into sorted-subset replicate PCRs. The data were produced by immunoSEQ multiplex PCR, yet TCRdb's version contains in-frame clones alone and is incomplete. The top ten hold 0.5% to 0.65% of the sample, which has over a million clones, approximately 80% seen once.

The TCR sequence derives from a man aged 18 to 30 in good health. Some clones in this sample may be carry-over from other donors' samples. V and J are TRBV11-2 and TRBJ2-1; TRBD2 is a possible D gene (5 bases). Sample: memory CD4+ T cells from PBMCs. Subset noted: CD45RA-negative fraction. CDR3 sequence: CASSNIAKGGEQFF. The CDR3 DNA reads as TGTGCCAGCAGCAACATAGCGAAAGGAGGTGAGCAGTTCTTC.